This TCR beta chain came from a study of CD8 T cells in ankylosing spondylitis. This clonotype has just a few counts. Its target is not known. General study points: Certain motif variants had earlier been reported in reactive arthritis synovial fluid and blood. Several highly homologous variants made up a TCR beta motif, and this motif appeared characteristic of ankylosing spondylitis blood. In ankylosing spondylitis patients, matched synovial fluid reportedly showed significant enrichment of disease-linked clones. Disease-linked clones bore a CD8+ phenotype and were relatively rare in peripheral blood.

The V gene end was trimmed by 9 bases and the J gene end by 2 bases; junction bases not matched to a gene: 4. This CDR3 has 13 amino acids. The TCR beta libraries were generated through quantitative 5'-RACE incorporating molecular barcodes. TCRdb ran MiXCR on the 5' RACE reads and lists one entry per CDR3 protein. Of about 400,000 distinct CDR3 sequences listed, about 22% are singletons. The sequenced sample was blood, either unsorted or a sorted T cell fraction (not recorded which). The sequence derives from a male donor with ankylosing spondylitis. The rearrangement uses TRBV12-3 or TRBV12-4 and TRBJ2-1; TRBD1 matches at 7 bases. The CDR3 loop reads CASRDSPYNEQFF. The CDR3 nucleotides are TGTGCCAGTCGGGACAGCCCCTACAATGAGCAGTTCTTC.